The entry below gives a single T cell receptor (beta chain) sequence along with its context. Its antigen is unknown. The V end lost 2 bases, the J end lost 2 bases, and 11 bases lay between the germline ends. CDR3 size: 15 residues. The germline V gene has CDR1 SGHRS and CDR2 YFSETQ. This entry belongs to a study of T-cell reconstitution after alpha-beta-depleted transplantation in children. Study-level results: Some patients showed high day-60 TCRbeta diversity, which derived from surviving recipient T cells and thymic progenitors. Fresh T-cell production supplied most of the T-cell counts and diversity seen one year after transplant. Several hundred expanded graft clones reportedly were the source of alpha-beta T cells about two months after transplant.

Unique molecular identifiers tagged the TCRbeta library. One entry per CDR3 protein, called by TCRdb with MiXCR from the PCR reads. The sample contains around 450,000 distinct CDR3 sequences, about 16% of which appear only once. The TCR originated in a boy younger than two who had a stem cell transplant for Wiskott-Aldrich syndrome, so the T cells may come from the graft donor. The input for sequencing was PBMCs, mostly from graft donor cells, taken 360 days after TCRalphabeta/CD19-depleted stem cell transplant. The chain employs TRBV5-1 and TRBJ2-1; D is uncertain. The CDR3 spells CASSFDLTTYNEQFF. The CDR3 DNA sequence: TGCGCCAGCAGCTTTGACCTCACTACCTACAATGAGCAGTTCTTC.